The 5 T cell receptor beta chains in this list originate from one sample, sequenced in a study of vaccination and CD4 T cells after COVID-19. Antigen specificity for these receptors is unknown. Treatment defined: roughly 11-day PBMC culture with coronavirus spike peptide pools or control peptides (ViraFEST assay). The assay that was used to sequence DNA from cultured CD4+ T cells was the Oncomine TCR Beta short-read assay. TCRdb independently ran MiXCR on the PCR reads; one entry per CDR3 protein. This sample has over 10,000 distinct CDR3 sequences, with approximately 80% found just once. Material for sequencing was CD4+ T cells from blood, cultured in vitro. The receptors were gathered from a human donor who had recovered from COVID-19.

The V gene is TRBV18, the J gene TRBJ2-5; 7 bases align to TRBD1. Germline loops: CDR1 KGHSH, CDR2 LQKENI. With V trimmed by 1 base and J by 5 bases, 4 bases remained unmatched. There are 14 residues in the CDR3. CDR3 sequence (DNA): TGTGCCAGCTCACCACAAGGGGGCCGCGAGACCCAGTACTTC. Encoded protein: CASSPQGGRETQYF.

The V call is TRBV2, the J call TRBJ1-5; 8 bases line up with TRBD1. The germline V gene encodes CDR1 SNHLY and CDR2 FYNNEI. There are 17 residues in the CDR3. V was pared by 5 bases and J by 0 bases, with 9 bases of the junction left unmatched. The CDR3 coding sequence is TGTGCCAGCAGTCCCTTAGGACAGGGACTTAGCAATCAGCCCCAGCATTTT. Its translation: CASSPLGQGLSNQPQHF.

Details on this clonotype: At one end, the junction sequence differs from germline, possibly due to a read error. V gene TRBV7-7 combines with J gene TRBJ2-7; D is possibly TRBD2 (5 bases). The CDR3 totals 15 residues. Germline V gene data show CDR1 as SSHAT and CDR2 as FNYEAQ (reference sequence). The CDR3 DNA reads TGTGCTAGCAGCTTACGCGAGGGTATGCACTACGAGCAGTACTTC. It encodes CASSLREGMHYEQYF.

The chain is built from TRBV20-1 and TRBJ2-3; TRBD1 aligns across 9 bases. CDR1 and CDR2 (germline): DFQATT, SNEGSKA (reference sequence). CDR3 length: 15 residues. V was clipped by 5 bases and J by 5 bases; unmatched bases: 11. The CDR3 sequence is CSAEMGQGGIDTQYF. CDR3 nucleotide sequence: TGCAGTGCTGAGATGGGACAGGGAGGGATAGATACGCAGTATTTT.

This clonotype was picked up a small number of times. CDR3 DNA sequence: TGTGCCAGCAGTGAAAGGGTCAGGTCGCCGGATGAGCAGTTCTTC. Protein sequence: CASSERVRSPDEQFF. The chain employs TRBV6-1 and TRBJ2-1; D not certain. The length of the CDR3 is 15 residues. V shed 2 bases and J shed 8 bases, with 16 bases lying between them. Germline loops: CDR1 MNHNS, CDR2 SASEGT.